A selection of T cell receptor beta chains follows, all from one sample in a study. Each CDR3 protein gets one entry after TCRdb re-called the 5' RACE reads with MiXCR. The data show roughly 38,000 distinct CDR3 sequences, over 15% seen once. The sample comprised naive CD4+ T cells sorted from a lymph node. The receptors shown here come from a female donor with breast cancer. Each CDR3 is given with its conserved first and last residue. A D gene is named only where the DNA matches it firmly. A row's size may be missing; if present it is once, few, many or a size class.

j_call clone_size cdr3_length v_call d_call cdr3_nt cdr3_aa
TRBJ2-5 few 15 TRBV7-9 TRBD1 TGTGCCAGCAGCGCGGACAGGTTACCCCAAGAGACCCAGTACTTC CASSADRLPQETQYF
TRBJ2-4 few 16 TRBV3-1 - TGTGCCAGCAGCCAAGATGAGAGCGGTTGGGGGGACATTCAGTACTTC CASSQDESGWGDIQYF
TRBJ2-5 - 18 TRBV6-1 TRBD2 TGTGCCAGCAGCTTCCTCAATTCCGGGACTAGCGGAGAAGAGACCCAGTACTTC CASSFLNSGTSGEETQYF
TRBJ1-5 - 15 TRBV2 - TGTGCCAGCAGTTACAGCAGGTATAGCAATCAGCCCCAGCATTTT CASSYSRYSNQPQHF
TRBJ2-5 few 15 TRBV4-2 TRBD2 TGTGCCAGCAGCCAAGAAGAGCGGGGGGGGGAGACCCAGTACTTC CASSQEERGGETQYF
TRBJ1-2 - 15 TRBV4-1 - TGCGCCAGCAGCTACGGGGCCAACGGTAACTATGGCTACACCTTC CASSYGANGNYGYTF
TRBJ1-5 few 17 TRBV12-3/TRBV12-4 - TGTGCCAGCAGCCACAAACTAGGCACCAGGATTAATCAGCCCCAGCATTTT CASSHKLGTRINQPQHF
TRBJ1-5 - 18 TRBV13 - TGTGCCAGCAGCTTCTTGCCCTCCACTCGGGGTAGCAATCAGCCCCAGCATTTT CASSFLPSTRGSNQPQHF
TRBJ2-6 once 14 TRBV20-1 TRBD2 TGCAGTGCTATTGGGGGGGCTGGGGCCAACGTCCTGACTTTC CSAIGGAGANVLTF
TRBJ2-7 many 15 TRBV7-9 - TGTGCCAGCAGCTCCGACTCTGACCTAGCCTACGAGCAGTACTTC CASSSDSDLAYEQYF
TRBJ2-7 few 15 TRBV24-1 TRBD2 TGTGCCACCGGTGAAGGACTAGCGGGGACGTACGAGCAGTACTTC CATGEGLAGTYEQYF
TRBJ1-2 - 13 TRBV7-3 - TGCGCCAGCAGCTTCAGGAGCGGGGATGGCTACACCTTC CASSFRSGDGYTF
TRBJ2-1 - 15 TRBV11-3 TRBD2 TGTGCCAGCAGCCCGGGACTAGCGGGAGAAGATGAGCAGTTCTTC CASSPGLAGEDEQFF
TRBJ2-1 few 14 TRBV7-2 - TGTGCCAGCAGCTTAGCTACAGGGAACAATGAGCAGTTCTTC CASSLATGNNEQFF
TRBJ2-7 medium-sized 15 TRBV5-1 - TGCGCCAGCAGCCCGGAGGGGGGACTAACGTACGAGCAGTACTTC CASSPEGGLTYEQYF
TRBJ2-3 - 17 TRBV2 - TGTGCCAGCAGTGAAGATTTGAGTGGGGTTTACACAGATACGCAGTATTTT CASSEDLSGVYTDTQYF
TRBJ1-1 few 14 TRBV3-1 - TGTGCCAGCAGCCAAGACGCAAGGGGGACTGAAGCTTTCTTT CASSQDARGTEAFF
TRBJ2-7 many 11 TRBV20-1 - TGCAGTGCTAGTCAAGGCTACGAGCAGTACTTC CSASQGYEQYF
TRBJ1-3 - 16 TRBV5-1 - TGCGCCAGCAGCCCCCGCTCACCGGGTGTTGGAAACACCATATATTTT CASSPRSPGVGNTIYF
TRBJ2-5 few 15 TRBV5-1 - TGCGCCAGCAGCTTGGACCGCCCGGACGGGGAGACCCAGTACTTC CASSLDRPDGETQYF
TRBJ2-7 few 14 TRBV6-2/TRBV6-3 - TGTGCCAGCGGGTCCCAGCGTGCCTTCTACGAGCAGTACTTC CASGSQRAFYEQYF
TRBJ1-4 many 14 TRBV6-5 TRBD1 TGTGCCAGCAGCCGAGGGGGCTCGGGTGAAAAACTGTTTTTT CASSRGGSGEKLFF
TRBJ1-1 - 11 TRBV28 - TGTGCCAGCAGTAGCACCACTGAAGCTTTCTTT CASSSTTEAFF
TRBJ2-3 - 15 TRBV5-1 - TGCGCCAGCAGCTTTGGAGGGCCTAGCACAGATACGCAGTATTTT CASSFGGPSTDTQYF
TRBJ2-1 few 16 TRBV7-9 - TGTGCCAGCAGCTTAATCGGCGGAAAGGCCTACAATGAGCAGTTCTTC CASSLIGGKAYNEQFF
TRBJ1-1 few 16 TRBV6-2/TRBV6-3 TRBD1 TGTGCCAGCAGTTACTCACAAACAGGGGTTAACACTGAAGCTTTCTTT CASSYSQTGVNTEAFF
TRBJ2-3 many 15 TRBV7-7 TRBD1 TGTGCTAGCAGCCCCCGGACAGGGGGCACAGATACGCAGTATTTT CASSPRTGGTDTQYF
TRBJ1-4 - 16 TRBV5-1 - TGCGCCAGCAGCTTGGCTGTCCGGACAGCTAATGAAAAACTGTTTTTT CASSLAVRTANEKLFF
TRBJ1-1 few 13 TRBV3-1 - TGTGCCAGCAGCCAAACGGGGGACACTGAAGCTTTCTTT CASSQTGDTEAFF
TRBJ1-6 many 16 TRBV7-9 - TGTGCCAGCAGCTTAGCCGGTCGATTACGGGCTTCACCCCTCCACTTT CASSLAGRLRASPLHF
TRBJ1-1 medium-sized 15 TRBV5-1 TRBD1 TGCGCCAGCAGCCCGCCGGGGGCAGGGGGGACTGAAGCTTTCTTT CASSPPGAGGTEAFF
TRBJ2-3 many 17 TRBV15 TRBD2 TGTGCCACCAGCAGAGATTTTGGGACTAGGAGGCTTAATACGCAGTATTTT CATSRDFGTRRLNTQYF
TRBJ1-1 medium-sized 13 TRBV7-9 - TGTGCCAGCAGCCTTATTGGGAACACTGAAGCTTTCTTT CASSLIGNTEAFF
TRBJ2-3 few 14 TRBV7-9 TRBD2 TGTGCCAGCAGCCCGGGACTAGCGATAGATACGCAGTATTTT CASSPGLAIDTQYF
TRBJ2-7 - 14 TRBV7-9 - TGTGCCAGCGGTAAGGGCACCGGGCTAGACGAGCAGTACTTC CASGKGTGLDEQYF
TRBJ2-3 - 16 TRBV12-3/TRBV12-4 - TGTGCCAGCAGTTTAGGTGCGGGAAGTGGTACAGATACGCAGTATTTT CASSLGAGSGTDTQYF
TRBJ1-1 many 15 TRBV5-1 TRBD1 TGCGCCAGCAGCTTGGCCACGACAGGGTCTACTGAAGCTTTCTTT CASSLATTGSTEAFF
TRBJ2-7 many 12 TRBV11-2 TRBD1 TGTGCCAGCAGCCTGCAGGGGGCCGCGCAGTACTTC CASSLQGAAQYF
TRBJ2-3 many 13 TRBV4-3 - TGCGCCAGCAGCCAAATACTCGCGGATACGCAGTATTTT CASSQILADTQYF
TRBJ1-1 - 16 TRBV4-2 - TGTGCCAGCAGCCAAGAGGGGACCCGGGGAGGCGCTGAAGCTTTCTTT CASSQEGTRGGAEAFF
TRBJ1-2 many 12 TRBV28 - TGTGCCAGCGCCGACGTTAACTATGGCTACACCTTC CASADVNYGYTF
TRBJ1-4 many 15 TRBV15 - TGTGCCACCAGCAGAGTGGGGACGGCAGATGAAAAACTGTTTTTT CATSRVGTADEKLFF
TRBJ2-7 few 15 TRBV5-1 TRBD2 TGCGCCAGCAGCACCCTGGGAGGGAGGCAATACGAGCAGTACTTC CASSTLGGRQYEQYF